Below are 11 T cell receptor beta chains sequenced from a single sample in a study of blood T cells in healthy people across ages (dated by TCRdb to between 2015 and 2016). The library was obtained by 5' RACE. Sequencing used an Illumina HiSeq 2500. A second PCR of roughly 7 to 11 cycles was performed with a sample-barcoded 5' primer and a J-beta primer mix. TCRdb reprocessed the public reads (quality trimming at Q25 with fastp, clone calling with MiXCR) and kept in-frame beta chains. Every distinct CDR3 protein forms one entry, paired with its most common genes and DNA. The sample table records over a million distinct CDR3 sequences; roughly 40% of these occur just once. The top ten hold 7% to 9.5% of the sample. Sequences were obtained from blood. The receptors derive from a woman between 18 and 29 years old in good health.

This clonotype showed up just a few times. The chain couples TRBV11-2 to TRBJ2-3; 10 bases agree with TRBD2. There are 16 residues in the CDR3. CDR1 and CDR2 (germline): SGHAT, FQNNGV. V shed 5 bases and J 6 bases; nucleotides not matched to a gene: 11. Written as DNA, the CDR3 is TGTGCCAGCAGCCTCATAGCGGGAGGCGCAAAGGATACGCAGTATTTT. Amino acid sequence: CASSLIAGGAKDTQYF. The complete variable domain, with remaining parts taken from reference TRBV11-2 and TRBJ2-3, reads EAGVAQSPRYKIIEKRQSVAFWCNPISGHATLYWYQQILGQGPKLLIQFQNNGVVDDSQLPKDRFSAERLKGVDSTLKIQPAKLEDSAVYLCASSLIAGGAKDTQYFGPGTRLTVL.

In this sample, this clonotype turned up a few times. The chain has TRBV20-1 and TRBJ2-7; 11 bases agree with TRBD2. The germline V gene encodes CDR1 DFQATT and CDR2 SNEGSKA (reference sequence). Unmatched junction bases numbered 6, after V lost 1 base and J lost 4 bases. The CDR3 is 15 amino acids. CDR3 residues: CSARALAGGGYEQYF. The CDR3 DNA reads TGCAGTGCTAGAGCCCTAGCGGGAGGCGGGTACGAGCAGTACTTC.

This clonotype was seen a handful of times. The chain combines TRBV6-2 or TRBV6-3 with TRBJ1-1; a possible D gene is TRBD1 (6 bases). V was cut by 6 bases and J by 6 bases, with 20 bases left in between. The CDR3 sequence is 15 residues long. CDR1 and CDR2 (germline): MNHEY, SVGEGT. CDR3 nucleotide sequence: TGTGCCAGCAGAGGGGGGGGATCGGGGTTCGCTGAAGCTTTCTTT. It codes for CASRGGGSGFAEAFF.

This rearrangement joins TRBV6-6 to TRBJ1-2, with 9 bases lining up with TRBD1. From germline, CDR1 is MNHNY and CDR2 SVGAGI (reference sequence). Trimming cost V 6 bases and J 13 bases; bases outside gene matches: 21. This CDR3 contains 16 residues. CDR3 sequence reads: CASRNNPVLGQGNFTF. The CDR3 DNA reads TGTGCCAGCAGAAATAATCCTGTCCTGGGACAGGGCAACTTCACCTTC.

The rearrangement joins TRBV4-1 to TRBJ1-4; the match to TRBD1 covers 9 bases. The CDR3 runs to 14 residues. V was pared by 8 bases and J by 9 bases, with 10 bases of the junction left unmatched. Germline CDR1 reads MGHRA; CDR2 reads YSYEKL. The CDR3 reads CASGTGTGNKKLFF. CDR3 nucleotide sequence: TGCGCCAGCGGGACCGGGACAGGGAATAAAAAACTGTTTTTT.

Points on this clonotype: A much larger clone differs from this one at a single base, so this may be a read error. The V gene is TRBV18, the J gene TRBJ2-4; 7 bases are shared with TRBD1. The J call may be incorrect, as the DNA end agrees better with TRBJ2-7. Germline V gene lookup returns CDR1 KGHSH and CDR2 LQKENI. The CDR3 length is 14 residues. The CDR3 bases are TGTGCCAGCTCACCACTGGGACAGTCCTACGAGCAGTACTTC. Translation gives CASSPLGQSYEQYF.

The chain uses TRBV29-1 and TRBJ2-1; D not certain. V lost 8 bases and J lost 8, with 22 bases in between. The CDR3 runs to 14 residues. Germline V gene sequence: CDR1 SQVTM, CDR2 ANQGSEA. The CDR3: CSQTRRQTAHEQFF. In nucleotides, the CDR3 is TGCAGCCAGACACGACGACAAACAGCCCATGAGCAGTTCTTC.

This clonotype was recorded a few times. CDR3 nucleotides: TGTGCCAGCAGTTTTGGGGGGTACAATTCACCCCTCCACTTT. The encoded protein is CASSFGGYNSPLHF. The chain is built from TRBV27 and TRBJ1-6; tentatively, D is TRBD1 (5 bases). With 3 bases removed from V and 7 bases from J, the gap between germline ends came to 10 bases. This CDR3 is 14 amino acids long. In germline, CDR1 is MNHEY, CDR2 SMNVEV (reference sequence).

This chain uses TRBV6-6 with TRBJ2-7, with TRBD2 as a possible D gene (7 bases). Germline assignment: CDR1 MNHNY and CDR2 SVGAGI (reference sequence). This CDR3 region has 14 residues. V lost 9 bases to trimming and J lost 4 bases, with 19 bases between them. CDR3: CASQGAGAAYEQYF. In DNA form, the CDR3 reads TGTGCCAGTCAGGGCGCGGGGGCAGCTTACGAGCAGTACTTC.

V usage is TRBV11-2 and J usage is TRBJ2-6, with D unresolved. V shed 5 bases and J shed 6 bases, with 8 bases lying between them. The germline gives CDR1 SGHAT, CDR2 FQNNGV. The CDR3 is 13 residues long. DNA of the CDR3: TGTGCCAGCAGCCCAGGTTCGGCCAACGTCCTGACTTTC. This encodes CASSPGSANVLTF.

The V and J genes are TRBV15 and TRBJ2-7; no clear D. The CDR3 runs to 14 residues. Germline V lookup: CDR1 LNHNV, CDR2 YYDKDF (reference sequence). V was cut by 1 base and J by 0 bases, with 7 bases left in between. For the CDR3, the DNA is TGTGCCACCAGCAGAGGCACGCTCTCCTACGAGCAGTACTTC. It yields the protein CATSRGTLSYEQYF.